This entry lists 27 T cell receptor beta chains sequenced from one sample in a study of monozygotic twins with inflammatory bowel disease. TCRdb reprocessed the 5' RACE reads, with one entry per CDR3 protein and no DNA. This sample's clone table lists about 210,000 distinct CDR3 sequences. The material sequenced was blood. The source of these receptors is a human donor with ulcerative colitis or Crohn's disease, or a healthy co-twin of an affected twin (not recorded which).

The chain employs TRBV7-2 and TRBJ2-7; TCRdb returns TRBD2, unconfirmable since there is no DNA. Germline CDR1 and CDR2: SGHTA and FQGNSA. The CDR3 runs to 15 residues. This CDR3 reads CASSLRLPPGGEQYF.

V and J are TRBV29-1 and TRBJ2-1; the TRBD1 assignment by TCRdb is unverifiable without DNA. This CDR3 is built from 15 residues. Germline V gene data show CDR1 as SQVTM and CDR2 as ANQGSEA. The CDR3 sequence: CSVVPGGATWHEQFF.

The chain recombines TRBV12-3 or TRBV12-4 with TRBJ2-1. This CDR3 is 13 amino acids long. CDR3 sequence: CASSLVGLNEQFF.

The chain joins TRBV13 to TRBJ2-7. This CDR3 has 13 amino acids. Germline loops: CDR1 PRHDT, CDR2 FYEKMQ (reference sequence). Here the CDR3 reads CASSLWGSKEQYF. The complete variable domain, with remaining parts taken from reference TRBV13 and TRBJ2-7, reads AAGVIQSPRHLIKEKRETATLKCYPIPRHDTVYWYQQGPGQDPQFLISFYEKMQSDKGSIPDRFSAQQFSDYHSELNMSSLELGDSALYFCASSLWGSKEQYFGPGTRLTVT.

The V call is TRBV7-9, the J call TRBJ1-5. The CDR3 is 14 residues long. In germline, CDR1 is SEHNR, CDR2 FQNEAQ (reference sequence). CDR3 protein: CASSLGRSNQPQHF.

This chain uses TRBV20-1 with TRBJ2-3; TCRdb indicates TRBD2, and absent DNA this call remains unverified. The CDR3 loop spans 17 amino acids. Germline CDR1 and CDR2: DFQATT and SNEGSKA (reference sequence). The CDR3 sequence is CSGVGLAGGFGTDTQYF.

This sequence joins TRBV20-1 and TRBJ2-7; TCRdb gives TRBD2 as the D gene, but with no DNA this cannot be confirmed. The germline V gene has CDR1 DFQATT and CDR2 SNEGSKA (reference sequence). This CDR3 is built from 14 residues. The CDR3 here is CSARWTTNSYEQYF.

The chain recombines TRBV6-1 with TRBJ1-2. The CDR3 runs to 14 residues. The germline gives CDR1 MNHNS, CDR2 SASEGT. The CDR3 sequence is CAIFRGGLGDGYTF.

CDR3 protein: CASSGTGSPDQYF. V is TRBV10-2 and J is TRBJ2-5; the TCRdb D gene call, TRBD1, has no DNA to confirm it. Germline loops: CDR1 WSHSY, CDR2 SAAADI. The CDR3 is 13 residues long.

The CDR3 spells CASSPRTTLNTGELFF. This chain connects TRBV18 to TRBJ2-2. The CDR3 contains 16 residues. Germline V lookup: CDR1 KGHSH, CDR2 LQKENI.

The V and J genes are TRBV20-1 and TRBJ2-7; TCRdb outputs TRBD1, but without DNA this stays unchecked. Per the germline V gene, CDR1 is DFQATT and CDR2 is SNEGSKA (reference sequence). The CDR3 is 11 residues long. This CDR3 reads CSRGIGDEQYF.

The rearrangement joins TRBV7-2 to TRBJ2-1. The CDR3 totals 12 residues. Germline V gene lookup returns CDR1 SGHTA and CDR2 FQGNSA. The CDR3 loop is CASSLAGVEQFF.

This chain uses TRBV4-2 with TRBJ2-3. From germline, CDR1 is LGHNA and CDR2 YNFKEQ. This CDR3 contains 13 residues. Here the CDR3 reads CASSQASPDTQYF.

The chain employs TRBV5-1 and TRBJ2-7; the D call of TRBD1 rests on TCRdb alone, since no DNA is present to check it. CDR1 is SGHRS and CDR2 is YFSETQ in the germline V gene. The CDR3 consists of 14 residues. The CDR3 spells CASLPRDSSYEQYF.

CDR3 sequence: CASSPADRAYYEQYF. The V and J genes are TRBV28 and TRBJ2-7; TCRdb proposes TRBD2, but this gene call is untestable without DNA. Germline values: CDR1 MDHEN, CDR2 SYDVKM. The CDR3 loop spans 15 amino acids. Based on the CDR3 plus reference TRBV28 and TRBJ2-7, the full variable domain is DVKVTQSSRYLVKRTGEKVFLECVQDMDHENMFWYRQDPGLGLRLIYFSYDVKMKEKGDIPEGYSVSREKKERFSLILESASTNQTSMYLCASSPADRAYYEQYFGPGTRLTVT.

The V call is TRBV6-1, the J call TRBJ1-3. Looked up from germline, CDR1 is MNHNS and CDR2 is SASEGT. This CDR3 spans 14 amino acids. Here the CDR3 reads CASSHLSGRNTIYF.

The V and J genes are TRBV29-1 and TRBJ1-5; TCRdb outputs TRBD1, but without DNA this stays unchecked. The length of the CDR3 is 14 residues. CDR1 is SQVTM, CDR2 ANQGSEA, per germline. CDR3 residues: CSVGQGNGNQPQHF. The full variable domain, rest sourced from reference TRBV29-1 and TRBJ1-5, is SAVISQKPSRDICQRGTSLTIQCQVDSQVTMMFWYRQQPGQSLTLIATANQGSEATYESGFVIDKFPISRPNLTFSTLTVSNMSPEDSSIYLCSVGQGNGNQPQHFGDGTRLSIL.

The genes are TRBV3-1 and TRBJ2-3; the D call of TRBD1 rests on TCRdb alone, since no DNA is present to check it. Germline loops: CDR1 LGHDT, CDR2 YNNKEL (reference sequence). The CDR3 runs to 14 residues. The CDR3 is CASSQRGSDDTQYF.

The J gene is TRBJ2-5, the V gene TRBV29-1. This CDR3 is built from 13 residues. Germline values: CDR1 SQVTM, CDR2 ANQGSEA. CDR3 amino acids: CSVSYLPQETQYF.

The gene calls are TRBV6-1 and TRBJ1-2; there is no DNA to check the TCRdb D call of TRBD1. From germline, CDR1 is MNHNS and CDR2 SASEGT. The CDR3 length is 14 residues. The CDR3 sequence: CASSGDGGGYGYTF.

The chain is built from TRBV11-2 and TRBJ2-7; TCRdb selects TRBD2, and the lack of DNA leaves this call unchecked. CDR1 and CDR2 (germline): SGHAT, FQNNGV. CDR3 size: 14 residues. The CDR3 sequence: CASRRLAGAFEQYF.

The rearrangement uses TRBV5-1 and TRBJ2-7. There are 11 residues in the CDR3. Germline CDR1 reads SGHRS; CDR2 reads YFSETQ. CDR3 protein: CASSLDVEQYF.

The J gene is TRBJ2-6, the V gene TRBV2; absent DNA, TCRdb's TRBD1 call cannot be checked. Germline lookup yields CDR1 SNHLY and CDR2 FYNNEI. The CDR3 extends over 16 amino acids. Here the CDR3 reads CASSSQGYSGANVLTF.

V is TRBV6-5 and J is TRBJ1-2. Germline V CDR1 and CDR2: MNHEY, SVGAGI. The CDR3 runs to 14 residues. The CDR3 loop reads CASSYSAGVGGYTF.

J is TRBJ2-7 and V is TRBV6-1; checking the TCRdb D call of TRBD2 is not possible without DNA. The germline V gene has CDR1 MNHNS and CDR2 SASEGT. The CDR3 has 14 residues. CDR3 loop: CASRAAGSTYEQYF.

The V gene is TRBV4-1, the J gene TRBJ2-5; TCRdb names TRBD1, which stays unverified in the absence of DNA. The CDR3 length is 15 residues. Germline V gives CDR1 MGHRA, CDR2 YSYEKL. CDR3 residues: CASSQGQNGWETQYF.

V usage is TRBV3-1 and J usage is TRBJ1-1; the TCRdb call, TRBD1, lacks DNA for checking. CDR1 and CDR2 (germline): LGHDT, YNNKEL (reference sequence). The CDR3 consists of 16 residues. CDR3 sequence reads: CASSQEWYRGQDEAFF.